This T cell receptor beta chain was found in a study of OX40 agonist ivuxolimab in advanced cancers. About the research overall: Under the entry rules, prior anti-PD-1, anti-PD-L1 or anti-CTLA-4 therapy was allowed, and about 38% had some.

V lost 5 bases and J 1 base, leaving 6 bases between the germline ends. In germline, CDR1 is SGHTA, CDR2 FQGNSA. The CDR3 spans 12 residues. The method was immunoSEQ multiplex PCR; TCRdb's version includes in-frame clones alone and lacks a portion of them. The sample includes approximately 54,000 clones, about 86% of them seen just once. The V call is TRBV7-2, the J call TRBJ2-7; no definite D call. The starting material was CD4+ or CD8+ T cells sorted from blood, obtained in a trial of the OX40 agonist ivuxolimab. The origin of this receptor is an adult with an advanced solid tumor such as melanoma, head and neck, liver or kidney cancer. CDR3 nucleotides: TGTGCCAGCAGCGCTTTGTCCTACGAGCAGTACTTC. Its protein is CASSALSYEQYF.